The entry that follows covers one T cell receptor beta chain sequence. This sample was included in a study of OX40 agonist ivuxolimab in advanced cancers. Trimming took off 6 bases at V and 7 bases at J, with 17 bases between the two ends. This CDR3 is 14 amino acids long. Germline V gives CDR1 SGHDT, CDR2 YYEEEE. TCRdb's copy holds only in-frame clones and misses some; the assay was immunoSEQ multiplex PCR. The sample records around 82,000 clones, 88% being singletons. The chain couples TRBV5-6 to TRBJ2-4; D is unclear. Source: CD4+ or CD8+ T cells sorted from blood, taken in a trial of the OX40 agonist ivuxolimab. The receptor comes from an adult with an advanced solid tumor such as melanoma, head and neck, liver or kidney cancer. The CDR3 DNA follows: TGTGCCAGCACCCCCCAGGATGGTAATAACATTCAGTACTTC. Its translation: CASTPQDGNNIQYF.